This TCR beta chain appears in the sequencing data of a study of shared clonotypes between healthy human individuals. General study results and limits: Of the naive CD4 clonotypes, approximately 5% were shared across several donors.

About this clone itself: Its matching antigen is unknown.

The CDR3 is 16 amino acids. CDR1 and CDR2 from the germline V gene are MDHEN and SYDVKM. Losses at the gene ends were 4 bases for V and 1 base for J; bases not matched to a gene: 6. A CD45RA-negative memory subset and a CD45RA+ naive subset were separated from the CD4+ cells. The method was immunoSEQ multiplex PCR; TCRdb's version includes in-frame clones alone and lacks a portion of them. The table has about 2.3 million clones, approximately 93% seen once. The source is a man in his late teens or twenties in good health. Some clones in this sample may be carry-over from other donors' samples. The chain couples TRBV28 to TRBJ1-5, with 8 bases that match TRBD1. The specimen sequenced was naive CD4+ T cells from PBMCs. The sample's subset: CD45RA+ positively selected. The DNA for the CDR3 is TGTGCCAGCAGTTCCTTAGGACAGGGCAGCAATCAGCCCCAGCATTTT. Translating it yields CASSSLGQGSNQPQHF.